One sample yielded the 8 T cell receptor beta chains listed below, sequenced in a study of blood T cell repertoires in COVID-19. Here immunoSEQ multiplex PCR was the method, and the copy in TCRdb shows in-frame clones only, minus some. In the table there are some 200,000 clones, roughly 84% of which are singletons. Specimen: peripheral blood. These receptor sequences come from a human donor with acute or convalescent COVID-19. The donor label of this sample is uncertain.

The chain links TRBV6-2 or TRBV6-3 to TRBJ2-1; the D gene is possibly TRBD2 (7 bases). V shed 2 bases and J shed 15 bases, with 14 bases lying between them. The CDR3 is 12 residues long. The V gene's germline CDR1 is MNHEY and CDR2 SVGEGT. The CDR3 DNA is TGTGCCAGCAGTTACAGGGGGGGCAGGAGGTTCTTC. It is translated as CASSYRGGRRFF.

The rearrangement joins TRBV18 to TRBJ1-1, with D possibly matching TRBD1 (5 bases). Germline V gene data show CDR1 as KGHSH and CDR2 as LQKENI. The CDR3 length is 15 residues. The V end was cut by 6 bases, the J end by 4 bases, with 18 bases between. CDR3 protein: CASSQALGGFTEAFF. CDR3 coding DNA: TGTGCCAGCTCCCAGGCGCTGGGGGGGTTCACTGAAGCTTTCTTT.

The gene calls are TRBV29-1 and TRBJ2-1; 9 positions agree with TRBD2. Per germline, CDR1 SQVTM and CDR2 ANQGSEA. CDR3 length: 15 amino acids. Trimming cost V 3 bases and J 8 bases; bases outside gene matches: 11. Here the CDR3 DNA reads TGCAGCGTTGAGGGGTCTAGCGGGAAGGAGTATGAGCAGTTCTTC. It translates to CSVEGSSGKEYEQFF.

The chain employs TRBV7-9 and TRBJ2-5, with 7 bases identical to TRBD1. The CDR3 is made up of 13 amino acids. Germline lookup yields CDR1 SEHNR and CDR2 FQNEAQ (reference sequence). The trim removed 0 bases at V and 13 bases at J, leaving 8 bases unmatched. The CDR3 is CASSLAGGHLTYF. The CDR3 nucleotides read TGTGCCAGCAGCTTAGCAGGGGGCCACTTAACGTACTTC.

The rearrangement links TRBV9 to TRBJ2-1, with TRBD2 identical over 8 bases. Germline CDR1 is SGDLS and CDR2 is YYNGEE. V gave up 2 bases and J gave up 6 bases; unmatched junction bases: 7. The CDR3 spans 15 residues. The CDR3 sequence is CASSVDSSGLNEQFF. The CDR3 DNA reads as TGTGCCAGCAGCGTGGACTCTAGCGGGCTCAATGAGCAGTTCTTC.

The V call is TRBV2, the J call TRBJ2-5, with 7 bases matching TRBD2. V lost 1 base and J lost 1; bases outside the gene matches: 3. The CDR3 covers 15 residues. In germline, CDR1 is SNHLY, CDR2 FYNNEI. The CDR3 region has the DNA TGTGCCAGCAGTGAAGGCGGGGGACCCCAAGAGACCCAGTACTTC. Translation gives CASSEGGGPQETQYF.

J is TRBJ1-2 and V is TRBV7-9, with D uncertain. CDR3 size: 10 residues. The V end lost 2 bases, the J end lost 8 bases, and 3 bases lay between the germline ends. Germline loops: CDR1 SEHNR, CDR2 FQNEAQ (reference sequence). The CDR3 is CASSLSGYTF. CDR3 bases: TGTGCCAGCAGCTTAAGCGGCTACACCTTC.

CDR3 sequence: CASSEVGEGNTIYF. DNA of the CDR3: TGTGCCAGCAGTGAAGTCGGAGAGGGAAACACCATATATTTT. The chain recombines TRBV6-1 with TRBJ1-3, with unresolved D. CDR1 MNHNS and CDR2 SASEGT come from the germline V gene. This CDR3 spans 14 amino acids. Trimming left V 1 base short and J 4 bases short, with 8 bases between.